One sample yielded the 32 T cell receptor beta chains listed below, sequenced in a study of T cell changes during pregnancy in multiple sclerosis. The protocol was immunoSEQ multiplex PCR, while the TCRdb copy is restricted to in-frame clones and leaves out a portion. The sample has almost 20,000 clones, 80% to 90% seen once. Sample: CD8+ T cells from peripheral blood mononuclear cells, taken after pregnancy. Receptors originate from a female donor in good health, enrolled as a control in a pregnancy study.

The chain carries TRBV2 and TRBJ1-3, with D perhaps TRBD1 (5 bases). This CDR3 comprises 18 residues. CDR1 is SNHLY, CDR2 FYNNEI, per germline. V dropped 6 bases and J dropped 0 bases, with 21 bases sitting between them. CDR3 loop: CASRRELQVTLSGNTIYF. The CDR3 bases are TGTGCCAGCAGGCGAGAATTACAGGTTACCCTCTCTGGAAACACCATATATTTT. Full variable domain (outside the CDR3, taken from reference TRBV2 and TRBJ1-3): EPEVTQTPSHQVTQMGQEVILRCVPISNHLYFYWYRQILGQKVEFLVSFYNNEISEKSEIFDDQFSVERPDGSNFTLKIRSTKLEDSAMYFCASRRELQVTLSGNTIYFGEGSWLTVV.

V gene TRBV27 combines with J gene TRBJ2-7; 7 nucleotides align to TRBD2. The CDR3 length is 15 residues. Germline CDR1 MNHEY, CDR2 SMNVEV (reference sequence). V lost 6 bases, J lost 5 bases, and 13 bases stayed unmatched. The CDR3 DNA is TGTGCCAGCAGCCTTAGGGAGGGTTCAGGGAACGAGCAGTACTTC. As protein: CASSLREGSGNEQYF.

The table lists this clone with a few counts. This rearrangement joins TRBV7-6 to TRBJ1-1; D perhaps matches TRBD1 (5 bases). The germline V gene encodes CDR1 SGHVS and CDR2 FNYEAQ. The CDR3 is 14 residues long. The germline V and J ends were trimmed by 5 bases and 1 base, with 11 bases remaining between them. The CDR3 spells CASSQGTRNTEAFF. The DNA for the CDR3 is TGTGCCAGCAGCCAGGGTACGAGGAACACTGAAGCTTTCTTT.

V gene TRBV15 combines with J gene TRBJ2-2, with D possibly being TRBD2 (6 bases). Trimming took 7 bases from V and 5 from J, leaving 17 bases between them. The length of the CDR3 is 15 residues. Per the germline V gene, CDR1 is LNHNV and CDR2 is YYDKDF (reference sequence). CDR3 loop: CATTESGVLTGELFF. The CDR3 DNA reads TGTGCCACCACCGAGTCGGGAGTTTTAACCGGGGAGCTGTTTTTT.

With regard to this clone: The junction shows a germline mismatch at one end, possibly a read error. The J gene is TRBJ2-7, the V gene TRBV5-8, with D possibly matching TRBD1 (6 bases). The CDR3 length is 11 residues. Germline V CDR1 and CDR2: SGHTS, YDEGEE. CDR3 coding DNA: TGTGCCAGCAGCTCAGGACAGCCACGGGGCTTC. This translates into CASSSGQPRGF.

The rearrangement joins TRBV2 to TRBJ1-4; D unclear. The germline gives CDR1 SNHLY, CDR2 FYNNEI. The V gene lost 6 bases and the J gene lost 0 bases, with 11 bases spanning the gap. This CDR3 contains 15 residues. The CDR3 DNA reads TGTGCCAGCAGGCCCCTGGAGTCAACTAATGAAAAACTGTTTTTT. Its translation: CASRPLESTNEKLFF. Full variable domain (rest looked up from reference TRBV2 and TRBJ1-4): EPEVTQTPSHQVTQMGQEVILRCVPISNHLYFYWYRQILGQKVEFLVSFYNNEISEKSEIFDDQFSVERPDGSNFTLKIRSTKLEDSAMYFCASRPLESTNEKLFFGSGTQLSVL.

The J gene is TRBJ2-7, the V gene TRBV29-1, with D uncertain. Germline-derived CDR1 and CDR2 are SQVTM and ANQGSEA. V lost 7 bases, J lost 0 bases, and 10 bases lay in between. The CDR3 has 12 residues. The CDR3 nucleotides read TGCAGCGGAGCACTAAACTCCTACGAGCAGTACTTC. Its translation: CSGALNSYEQYF.

This chain uses TRBV30 with TRBJ1-1; D gene uncertain. The CDR3 length is 11 residues. V lost 5 bases and J lost 7, with 11 bases in between. Germline V gives CDR1 GTSNPN, CDR2 SVGIG (reference sequence). CDR3 protein: CAWGILGEAFF. The CDR3 bases are TGTGCCTGGGGTATCCTAGGTGAAGCTTTCTTT.

The rearrangement uses TRBV21-1 and TRBJ1-6; no check of the table's D call, TRBD1, against the DNA was made. TRBV21-1 is a pseudogene segment. This CDR3 has 16 residues. The CDR3 sequence is CASRGVTRGGSSPLHF. CDR3 bases: TGTGCCAGCAGGGGGGTTACACGAGGGGGAAGTTCACCCCTCCACTTT.

This rearrangement joins TRBV19 to TRBJ1-4; D is unclear. The V end lost 4 bases, the J end lost 4 bases, and 10 bases lay between the germline ends. The germline V gene encodes CDR1 LNHDA and CDR2 SQIVND (reference sequence). The CDR3 loop spans 14 amino acids. The CDR3 sequence is CASSRADYNEKLFF. The CDR3 DNA reads TGTGCCAGTAGTAGGGCAGACTATAATGAAAAACTGTTTTTT.

The table lists this clone with a count of one. This chain uses TRBV5-1 with TRBJ2-5, with D possibly matching TRBD1 (6 bases). Trimming removed 4 bases at V and 1 base at J, with 17 bases between. The CDR3 runs to 16 residues. In germline, CDR1 is SGHRS, CDR2 YFSETQ. DNA of the CDR3: TGCGCCAGCAGCCCTCTCCCCGGACAGCCCCAAGAGACCCAGTACTTC. Its protein product is CASSPLPGQPQETQYF.

The chain joins TRBV5-8 to TRBJ2-2; tentative D call: TRBD2 (5 bases). CDR1 is SGHTS and CDR2 is YDEGEE in the germline V gene. V shed 3 bases and J shed 7 bases, with 22 bases lying between them. The CDR3 loop spans 17 amino acids. In DNA, the CDR3 is TGTGCCAGCAGCTCCTGGGGTACCCAGAGGGAATTCGGGGAGCTGTTTTTT. Encoded protein: CASSSWGTQREFGELFF.

The V call is TRBV7-9, the J call TRBJ2-3, with 8 bases matching TRBD1. V was pared by 1 base and J by 5 bases, with 14 bases of the junction left unmatched. The CDR3 runs to 18 residues. Germline V lookup: CDR1 SEHNR, CDR2 FQNEAQ (reference sequence). CDR3 protein: CASSLEAFRGRIGDTQYF. The CDR3 nucleotides are TGTGCCAGCAGCTTAGAGGCGTTCAGGGGGCGGATAGGAGATACGCAGTATTTT.

This clone is termed medium-sized. The rearrangement uses TRBV5-8 and TRBJ1-2; TRBD1 matches at 9 bases. The V gene's germline CDR1 is SGHTS and CDR2 YDEGEE. This CDR3 has 14 amino acids. The V and J ends lost 2 bases and 4 bases, in that order; junction bases with no gene match: 3. The CDR3 is CASSLQGAAYGYTF. The DNA for the CDR3 is TGTGCCAGCAGCTTACAGGGGGCAGCCTATGGCTACACCTTC.

V and J are TRBV13 and TRBJ2-4, with 7 positions matching TRBD1. The germline gives CDR1 PRHDT, CDR2 FYEKMQ (reference sequence). This CDR3 has 14 amino acids. The V and J ends lost 3 bases and 6 bases, in that order; junction bases with no gene match: 5. The CDR3 coding sequence is TGTGCCAGCAGCTTCGACCGGGACAGAAACATTCAGTACTTC. Protein: CASSFDRDRNIQYF.

The chain recombines TRBV5-5 with TRBJ1-2; TRBD1 matches 7 bases. V shed 4 bases and J 6 bases; nucleotides not matched to a gene: 12. This CDR3 comprises 15 residues. CDR1 SGHKS and CDR2 YYEKEE come from the germline V gene (reference sequence). This CDR3 reads CASSPHPATGNGYTF. As DNA, the CDR3 is TGTGCCAGCAGCCCCCACCCCGCGACAGGGAATGGCTACACCTTC.

The V call is TRBV7-9, the J call TRBJ2-5; unclear D gene. Germline V gene sequence: CDR1 SEHNR, CDR2 FQNEAQ (reference sequence). The length of the CDR3 is 13 residues. The V and J ends lost 6 bases and 1 base respectively, with 9 bases between them. CDR3 coding DNA: TGTGCCAGCAGAGACTCCCTCCAAGAGACCCAGTACTTC. Its protein product is CASRDSLQETQYF. The whole variable domain, filled in from reference TRBV7-9 and TRBJ2-5, reads DTGVSQNPRHKITKRGQNVTFRCDPISEHNRLYWYRQTLGQGPEFLTYFQNEAQLEKSRLLSDRFSAERPKGSFSTLEIQRTEQGDSAMYLCASRDSLQETQYFGPGTRLLVL.

The genes are TRBV7-9 and TRBJ2-7, with 9 positions matching TRBD1. Germline CDR1 is SEHNR and CDR2 is FQNEAQ (reference sequence). There are 16 residues in the CDR3. V shed 4 bases and J 3 bases; nucleotides not matched to a gene: 10. CDR3 region: CASSSSRTGQGYEQYF. The CDR3 nucleotides are TGTGCCAGCAGCTCTAGTAGGACGGGACAGGGCTACGAGCAGTACTTC. Together with reference TRBV7-9 and TRBJ2-7, the CDR3 gives the full variable domain: DTGVSQNPRHKITKRGQNVTFRCDPISEHNRLYWYRQTLGQGPEFLTYFQNEAQLEKSRLLSDRFSAERPKGSFSTLEIQRTEQGDSAMYLCASSSSRTGQGYEQYFGPGTRLTVT.

The rearrangement links TRBV5-4 to TRBJ1-2, with D possibly being TRBD1 (6 bases). Trimming removed 4 bases from V and 7 bases from J, with 11 bases in between. Germline V lookup: CDR1 SGHNT, CDR2 YYREEE (reference sequence). This CDR3 has 12 residues. In nucleotides, the CDR3 is TGTGCCAGCAGCCGTACAGGGAGTGGCTACACCTTC. Translation: CASSRTGSGYTF.

This clone came up once. The V and J genes are TRBV11-2 and TRBJ2-5; 12 positions agree with TRBD2. The V segment lost 4 bases and the J segment 4 bases; nucleotides outside the gene matches: 7. The CDR3 consists of 16 residues. Looked up from germline, CDR1 is SGHAT and CDR2 is FQNNGV. For the CDR3, the DNA is TGTGCCAGCAGCTCCCGACTAGCGGGGGCGGGAGAGACCCAGTACTTC. Translating it yields CASSSRLAGAGETQYF.

This clone was picked up a small number of times. This chain connects TRBV19 to TRBJ2-7; TRBD2 is a possible D gene (6 bases). The CDR3 contains 15 residues. Per the germline V gene, CDR1 is LNHDA and CDR2 is SQIVND (reference sequence). The V end was cut by 6 bases, the J end by 7 bases, with 22 bases between. The CDR3 protein is CASSIAGTPSWEQYF. In nucleotides, the CDR3 is TGTGCCAGTAGCATCGCCGGGACTCCGTCCTGGGAGCAGTACTTC.

The V and J genes are TRBV4-3 and TRBJ1-2; D not resolved. The CDR3 length is 15 residues. Germline values: CDR1 LGHNA, CDR2 YSLEER. Deletions cut 0 bases from V and 1 base from J, with 9 bases between. CDR3 nucleotide sequence: TGCGCCAGCAGCCAAGACCCCACAAATAACTATGGCTACACCTTC. As protein: CASSQDPTNNYGYTF.

The chain employs TRBV27 and TRBJ2-2; D is undetermined. The CDR3 loop spans 16 amino acids. Trimming pared 1 base from V and 0 bases from J, leaving 9 bases between. Per germline, CDR1 MNHEY and CDR2 SMNVEV (reference sequence). The CDR3 is CASSLLTETNTGELFF. CDR3 DNA sequence: TGTGCCAGCAGTTTATTGACTGAAACGAACACCGGGGAGCTGTTTTTT.

The chain combines TRBV7-9 with TRBJ2-7; D call uncertain. Germline CDR1 reads SEHNR; CDR2 reads FQNEAQ (reference sequence). V was clipped by 4 bases and J by 5 bases, with 6 bases between them. The CDR3 totals 11 residues. The CDR3 coding sequence is TGTGCCAGCAGCTACCAGGACGAGCAGTACTTC. It specifies CASSYQDEQYF.

This clone has just one count. The V and J genes are TRBV2 and TRBJ1-2, with D perhaps TRBD1 (5 bases). The CDR3 runs to 12 residues. CDR1 and CDR2 from the germline V gene are SNHLY and FYNNEI. Trimming stripped 6 bases from V and 6 bases from J, with 11 bases between. CDR3 residues: CASRGTRDGYTF. DNA of the CDR3: TGTGCCAGCAGAGGAACCAGGGATGGCTACACCTTC.

The CDR3, as DNA: TGTGCCACGAGCGGGGCTTTCTCCTACGAGCAGTACTTC. Translated: CATSGAFSYEQYF. V is TRBV19 and J is TRBJ2-7; 7 bases are shared with TRBD2. This CDR3 contains 13 residues. CDR1 LNHDA and CDR2 SQIVND come from the germline V gene (reference sequence). V lost 10 bases and J lost 0; bases outside the gene matches: 6.

The chain has TRBV4-1 and TRBJ2-7, with 10 nucleotides matching TRBD2. Germline lookup yields CDR1 MGHRA and CDR2 YSYEKL. V lost 1 base and J lost 5; bases outside the gene matches: 2. The CDR3 loop spans 14 amino acids. In nucleotides, the CDR3 is TGCGCCAGCAGCCAAGCCCTAGCGGGAGACGAGCAGTACTTC. This encodes CASSQALAGDEQYF.

The chain carries TRBV11-2 and TRBJ2-7; D uncertain. Trimming shortened V by 1 base and J by 0 bases, and 10 bases separated the two germline ends. CDR3 length equals 15 residues. CDR1 is SGHAT, CDR2 FQNNGV, per germline. This chain's CDR3 is CASSLGPRYSYEQYF. In nucleotides, the CDR3 is TGTGCCAGCAGCTTAGGCCCCAGGTACTCCTACGAGCAGTACTTC.

This chain links TRBV10-3 with TRBJ2-7; 9 bases line up with TRBD2. Germline V gives CDR1 ENHRY, CDR2 SYGVKD. The CDR3 has 15 amino acids. The V and J ends lost 2 bases and 2 bases, in that order; junction bases with no gene match: 4. The CDR3 spells CAISEGLAITYEQYF. CDR3 coding DNA: TGTGCCATCAGTGAGGGACTAGCGATAACCTACGAGCAGTACTTC.

The rearrangement joins TRBV11-2 to TRBJ2-7; the D gene is possibly TRBD2 (5 bases). Germline CDR1 reads SGHAT; CDR2 reads FQNNGV. This CDR3 is 15 amino acids long. The germline V and J ends were trimmed by 0 bases and 3 bases, with 12 bases remaining between them. Written as DNA, the CDR3 is TGTGCCAGCAGCTTAGAGCCTAGCCCAAACTACGAGCAGTACTTC. As protein: CASSLEPSPNYEQYF.

The chain carries TRBV27 and TRBJ1-5, with 9 bases lining up with TRBD1. The junction had 5 bases not matched to a gene; V was cut back by 8 bases and J by 3 bases. CDR3 length equals 14 residues. Germline CDR1 MNHEY, CDR2 SMNVEV (reference sequence). The CDR3 sequence is CASATGGINQPQHF. The CDR3 DNA sequence: TGTGCCAGCGCGACAGGGGGTATCAATCAGCCCCAGCATTTT.

The rearrangement joins TRBV11-2 to TRBJ2-7, with D possibly matching TRBD1 (6 bases). This CDR3 contains 14 residues. Germline lookup yields CDR1 SGHAT and CDR2 FQNNGV. Trimming pared 2 bases from V and 3 bases from J, leaving 11 bases between. The CDR3 DNA sequence: TGTGCCAGCAGCTTATCTGGGACATACTACGAGCAGTACTTC. Protein product: CASSLSGTYYEQYF.